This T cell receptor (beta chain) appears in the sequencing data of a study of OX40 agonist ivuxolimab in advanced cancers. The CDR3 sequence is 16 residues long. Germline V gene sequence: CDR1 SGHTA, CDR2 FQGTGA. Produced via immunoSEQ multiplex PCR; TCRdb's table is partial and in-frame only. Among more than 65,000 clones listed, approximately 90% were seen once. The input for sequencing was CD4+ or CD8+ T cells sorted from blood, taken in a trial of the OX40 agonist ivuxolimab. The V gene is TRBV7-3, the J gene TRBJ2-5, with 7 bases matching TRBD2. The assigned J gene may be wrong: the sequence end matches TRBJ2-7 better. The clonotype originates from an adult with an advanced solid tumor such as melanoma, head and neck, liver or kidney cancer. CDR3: CASSSTGTTHSYEQYF. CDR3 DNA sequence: TGTGCCAGCAGCTCCACGGGGACTACCCACTCCTACGAGCAGTACTTC.